This TCR beta chain was found in a study of T cell responses to AZD1222 COVID-19 vaccine. Study-level points and caveats: In a largely white British group with more females than males, clonal diversity was possibly underestimated. Increased Spike-specific TCR breadth and depth were observed after two AZD1222 doses. Vaccine-associated CD4 TCRs spanned spike, dominant at 160-218 and 743-854.

About this clone itself: Its specificity is not known.

Second doses that came at about 4 or about 12 weeks were put together. Clones were sequenced by immunoSEQ multiplex PCR, and TCRdb holds only the in-frame ones, with some missing. This sample has about 140,000 clones, with around 92% found just once. This CDR3 is 16 amino acids long. V gave up 6 bases and J gave up 5 bases, with 20 bases separating them. The germline V gene encodes CDR1 KGHSH and CDR2 LQKENI. The chain combines TRBV18 with TRBJ2-1; D is perhaps TRBD2 (6 bases). This sequence was found in an adult who received the AZD1222 COVID-19 vaccine. Specimen: peripheral blood, collected 28 days after the second AZD1222 dose. In nucleotides, the CDR3 is TGTGCCAGCTCCCCTTGGCTAGCGAATAGCGACAATGAGCAGTTCTTC. Translated: CASSPWLANSDNEQFF.